A single sample is the source of the 20 T cell receptor beta chains below, sequenced in a study of beta chain features in type 1 diabetes. Expressed TCRB transcripts were sequenced, since all the RNA that had been isolated was reverse transcribed. This table comes from immunoSEQ multiplex PCR, and its TCRdb copy is limited to in-frame clones, with some not included. In the table there are about 620,000 clones, 15% to 17% of which are singletons. Sample: naive CD4+ T cells from blood. Receptors were obtained from a young man in good health.

Comment on this clone: Other DNA sequences from this sample encode an identical CDR3 as well. The chain joins TRBV6-6 to TRBJ2-7; TRBD1 aligns across 9 bases. The CDR3 is 14 residues long. Germline assignment: CDR1 MNHNY and CDR2 SVGAGI (reference sequence). The V segment lost 5 bases and the J segment 1 base; nucleotides outside the gene matches: 3. The CDR3 reads CASSTGTGSYEQYF. The CDR3 DNA reads as TGTGCCAGCAGTACCGGGACAGGGTCCTACGAGCAGTACTTC.

The rearrangement joins TRBV7-2 to TRBJ2-3; D remains ambiguous. The CDR3 is 16 amino acids. The germline V gene encodes CDR1 SGHTA and CDR2 FQGNSA. Trimming cost V 3 bases and J 0 bases, with 13 bases left between them. The CDR3 region is CASSFPLSHSTDTQYF. The CDR3 DNA reads as TGTGCCAGCAGCTTTCCCCTAAGCCATAGCACAGATACGCAGTATTTT.

The J gene is TRBJ2-5, the V gene TRBV10-3; the D is unclear. Gene TRBJ2-7 matches the end of the DNA better, so the J call may be wrong. Germline V gene lookup returns CDR1 ENHRY and CDR2 SYGVKD. CDR3 length equals 13 residues. The CDR3 bases are TGTGCCATCAGTGAGCGGGCAGATTACGAGCAGTACTTC. Translated: CAISERADYEQYF.

The V and J genes are TRBV10-3 and TRBJ1-2; 9 nucleotides align to TRBD1. The V and J ends lost 10 bases and 4 bases, in that order; junction bases with no gene match: 7. Germline V gene data show CDR1 as ENHRY and CDR2 as SYGVKD. CDR3 length: 13 amino acids. This CDR3 reads CATGDRDTYGYTF. The DNA for the CDR3 is TGTGCCACCGGGGACAGGGATACCTATGGCTACACCTTC.

This chain connects TRBV29-1 to TRBJ2-3, with D tentatively TRBD1 or TRBD2 (5 bases each). Germline CDR1 SQVTM, CDR2 ANQGSEA. This CDR3 is 14 amino acids long. In DNA form, the CDR3 reads TGCAGTTACAACCGGGACCGCAGTTCTTATACGCAGTATTTT. The encoded protein is CSYNRDRSSYTQYF.

CDR3 nucleotides: TGCGCCAGCAGCTTGGGACTAGCGGGAGGTCGGGAGACCCAGTACTTC. Protein: CASSLGLAGGRETQYF. V gene TRBV5-1 combines with J gene TRBJ2-5; TRBD2 aligns across 13 bases. Germline CDR1 SGHRS, CDR2 YFSETQ. V trimming: 0 bases; J trimming: 5 bases; junction bases outside the gene matches: 4. The CDR3 is made up of 16 amino acids.

J is TRBJ1-3 and V is TRBV5-4; D remains ambiguous. V gave up 5 bases and J gave up 2 bases, with 17 bases separating them. Germline assignment: CDR1 SGHNT and CDR2 YYREEE (reference sequence). The CDR3 totals 16 residues. This CDR3 reads CASSEDSRYTGNTIYF. In DNA, the CDR3 is TGTGCCAGCAGTGAGGACTCCCGGTACACTGGAAACACCATATATTTT.

V is TRBV5-1 and J is TRBJ2-7; no reliable D call. CDR1 and CDR2 (germline): SGHRS, YFSETQ. There are 14 residues in the CDR3. Trimming shortened V by 1 base and J by 0 bases, and 8 bases separated the two germline ends. The CDR3: CASSLNPGSYEQYF. The CDR3 nucleotides read TGCGCCAGCAGCTTGAATCCCGGCTCCTACGAGCAGTACTTC.

This clone was found a few times. This chain links TRBV5-1 with TRBJ2-2; 7 positions agree with TRBD2. From germline, CDR1 is SGHRS and CDR2 YFSETQ. Trimming at V came to 2 bases and at J to 1 base, leaving 8 bases not matched to a gene. This CDR3 has 17 residues. CDR3 sequence: CASSLRPSGVNTGELFF. In DNA form, the CDR3 reads TGCGCCAGCAGCTTACGCCCCAGCGGGGTGAACACCGGGGAGCTGTTTTTT.

This clone turned up a few times. The CDR3 region has the DNA TGTGCCAGCAGCCAGGACAGAGATTCACCCCTCCACTTT. Its protein is CASSQDRDSPLHF. The chain joins TRBV7-3 to TRBJ1-6, with D perhaps matching TRBD1 (6 bases). Deletions cut 5 bases from V and 8 bases from J, with 10 bases between. This CDR3 is built from 13 residues. Germline V gene data show CDR1 as SGHTA and CDR2 as FQGTGA.

This clone was detected a few times. At the DNA level, this CDR3 is encoded by other sequences in the same sample as well. V usage is TRBV5-1 and J usage is TRBJ1-1; D possibly corresponds to TRBD1 (5 bases). The CDR3 has 13 residues. Trimming took 2 bases from V and 1 from J, leaving 6 bases between them. Looked up from germline, CDR1 is SGHRS and CDR2 is YFSETQ. This chain's CDR3 is CASSLGANTEAFF. The CDR3 DNA reads as TGCGCCAGCAGCTTAGGGGCGAACACTGAAGCTTTCTTT.

This clone was detected a few times. The rearrangement uses TRBV27 and TRBJ2-6; D call uncertain. V was clipped by 2 bases and J by 0 bases, with 14 bases between them. The CDR3 totals 18 residues. Germline V CDR1 and CDR2: MNHEY, SMNVEV (reference sequence). The CDR3 spells CASSLESVFTSGANVLTF. In DNA form, the CDR3 reads TGTGCCAGCAGTTTAGAGTCGGTTTTTACCTCTGGGGCCAACGTCCTGACTTTC.

The chain is built from TRBV9 and TRBJ1-2, with D possibly being TRBD1 (5 bases). V dropped 0 bases and J dropped 0 bases, with 12 bases sitting between them. Germline CDR1 is SGDLS and CDR2 is YYNGEE. The CDR3 loop spans 16 amino acids. The CDR3 DNA reads TGTGCCAGCAGCGTAGCTAGCGGGACTACTAACTATGGCTACACCTTC. It encodes CASSVASGTTNYGYTF.

As to this clone: The sample has other DNA sequences that encode this CDR3 too. V usage is TRBV18 and J usage is TRBJ2-3; possibly TRBD1 or TRBD2 for D (5 bases each). V shed 3 bases and J shed 6 bases, with 7 bases lying between them. From germline, CDR1 is KGHSH and CDR2 LQKENI. This CDR3 is built from 12 residues. Written as DNA, the CDR3 is TGTGCCAGCTCACCCAGGGAGGATACGCAGTATTTT. This gives the protein CASSPREDTQYF.

The chain is built from TRBV9 and TRBJ1-4; D is possibly TRBD1 (6 bases). V lost 4 bases and J 8 bases, leaving 21 bases between the germline ends. Germline V gene sequence: CDR1 SGDLS, CDR2 YYNGEE. CDR3 size: 16 residues. For the CDR3, the DNA is TGTGCCAGCAGCCGCGACGCCTCGGGGGCAGGGGAAAAACTGTTTTTT. It yields the protein CASSRDASGAGEKLFF.

This chain links TRBV5-6 with TRBJ2-1; 7 nucleotides line up with TRBD2. From germline, CDR1 is SGHDT and CDR2 YYEEEE. The CDR3 is 16 amino acids. With 4 bases clipped from V and 6 bases from J, the junction kept 13 bases outside the gene matches. DNA for the CDR3: TGTGCCAGCAGCCTTAGGAGCGGGACCGGGGGCAATGAGCAGTTCTTC. Translating it yields CASSLRSGTGGNEQFF.

The chain recombines TRBV28 with TRBJ1-5; D possibly corresponds to TRBD1 (6 bases). The CDR3 contains 12 residues. CDR1 and CDR2 from the germline V gene are MDHEN and SYDVKM. In DNA form, the CDR3 reads TGTGCTGGGGGCCCTTTCAATCAGCCCCAGCATTTT. Residues: CAGGPFNQPQHF.

The chain joins TRBV6-6 to TRBJ2-3; 9 bases line up with TRBD1. The CDR3 length is 15 residues. Unmatched junction bases numbered 6, after V lost 6 bases and J lost 2 bases. Germline V CDR1 and CDR2: MNHNY, SVGAGI (reference sequence). CDR3 residues: CASSTGGASTDTQYF. As DNA, the CDR3 is TGTGCCAGCAGCACAGGGGGCGCGTCCACAGATACGCAGTATTTT.

V and J are TRBV7-9 and TRBJ2-7, with 12 bases matching TRBD2. The ends lost 7 bases at V and 2 bases at J; junction bases unmatched: 3. Germline CDR1 is SEHNR and CDR2 is FQNEAQ (reference sequence). The CDR3 spans 14 residues. The CDR3 coding sequence is TGTGCCAGCACCCTAGCGGGGGGGCCCTACGAGCAGTACTTC. It translates to CASTLAGGPYEQYF.

In this sample, this clone turned up a few times. The chain has TRBV5-1 and TRBJ1-2; D may be TRBD1 (6 bases). The CDR3 is 14 residues long. Germline CDR1 and CDR2: SGHRS and YFSETQ. V was shortened by 0 bases and J by 7 bases, with 13 bases between the two germline ends. CDR3 coding DNA: TGCGCCAGCAGCTTGGAATTAACAGGGATTGGCTACACCTTC. Protein: CASSLELTGIGYTF.